This T cell receptor (beta chain) was identified in a study of technical replicates of blood from several donors. Repertoires were generated with immunoSEQ multiplex PCR, while TCRdb's copy carries only in-frame clones and drops some. The table lists fewer than 95,000 clones, roughly 90% of them singletons, with 0.25% in the top ten. Germline CDR1 and CDR2: LNHDA and SQIVND (reference sequence). Trimming removed 4 bases from V and 2 bases from J, with 15 bases in between. This CDR3 region has 16 residues. The source material was T cells isolated from PBMCs. This rearrangement joins TRBV19 to TRBJ1-3; maybe TRBD1 (6 bases). The sequence derives from a human donor in good health. Written as DNA, the CDR3 is TGTGCCAGTAGTAAGACAGGACTTGGTGCTGGAAACACCATATATTTT. Its translation is CASSKTGLGAGNTIYF.